These 20 T cell receptor beta chains originate from one sample sequenced in a study of blood T cell repertoires in COVID-19. Profiling relied on immunoSEQ multiplex PCR, and the TCRdb table lists in-frame clones only, not all of them. The sample consists of around 130,000 clones, 80% to 90% of them appearing once. Input material: peripheral blood. These receptors all stem from a human donor in a cohort sampled during active COVID-19.

V and J are TRBV3-1 (or the pseudogene TRBV3-2) and TRBJ2-6, with 13 bases matching TRBD2. The CDR3 is 17 residues long. CDR1 is LGHDT, CDR2 YNNKEL, per germline (reference sequence). V gave up 5 bases and J gave up 3 bases; unmatched junction bases: 4. CDR3 sequence reads: CASSGGLAGIGANVLTF. CDR3 coding DNA: TGTGCCAGCAGCGGGGGACTAGCGGGGATTGGGGCCAACGTCCTGACTTTC.

The V call is TRBV3-1 (or the pseudogene TRBV3-2), the J call TRBJ2-4; D is possibly TRBD1 (6 bases). CDR3 length equals 15 residues. The germline CDR1 and CDR2 sequences are LGHDT and YNNKEL (reference sequence). Deletions cut 0 bases from V and 2 bases from J, with 8 bases between. CDR3 DNA: TGTGCCAGCAGCCAAGAGGGGGACACCAAAAACATTCAGTACTTC. Amino acids: CASSQEGDTKNIQYF.

The rearrangement links TRBV27 to TRBJ2-3, with 11 bases matching TRBD1. V trimming: 6 bases; J trimming: 8 bases; junction bases outside the gene matches: 7. The CDR3 has 14 residues. Germline V gene sequence: CDR1 MNHEY, CDR2 SMNVEV (reference sequence). CDR3 bases: TGTGCCAGCAGGATGGACAGGGGGCCAGGTACGCAGTATTTT. This encodes CASRMDRGPGTQYF.

The chain recombines TRBV5-1 with TRBJ2-1; a weak D match, TRBD2 (6 bases). This CDR3 has 15 residues. CDR1 SGHRS and CDR2 YFSETQ come from the germline V gene. Trimming stripped 3 bases from V and 2 bases from J, with 12 bases between. The CDR3 sequence is CASSSPSGAYNEQFF. The CDR3 DNA is TGCGCCAGCAGCTCACCCTCGGGGGCCTACAATGAGCAGTTCTTC.

The gene calls are TRBV3-1 (or the pseudogene TRBV3-2) and TRBJ2-7; D remains ambiguous. V was trimmed by 3 bases and J by 1 base, leaving 7 bases between them. Per the germline V gene, CDR1 is LGHDT and CDR2 is YNNKEL (reference sequence). This CDR3 is built from 13 residues. The CDR3 DNA follows: TGTGCCAGCAGCCAGATCGGTTCCTACGAGCAGTACTTC. As protein: CASSQIGSYEQYF.

The chain employs TRBV2 and TRBJ2-1; no definite D call. V lost 10 bases to trimming and J lost 9 bases, with 16 bases between them. The length of the CDR3 is 12 residues. The germline V gene has CDR1 SNHLY and CDR2 FYNNEI. The CDR3 loop reads CATTNVRVEQFF. The CDR3 coding sequence is TGTGCCACCACAAACGTTCGGGTTGAGCAGTTCTTC.

This clone occurred once. The chain has TRBV6-2 or TRBV6-3 and TRBJ2-3; TRBD2 matches 9 bases. The V gene's germline CDR1 is MNHEY and CDR2 SVGEGT. The V segment lost 6 bases and the J segment 1 base; nucleotides outside the gene matches: 5. The CDR3 runs to 15 residues. CDR3 bases: TGTGCCAGCAGCGATGGCGGGGGGGGCACAGATACGCAGTATTTT. Translation: CASSDGGGGTDTQYF.

The chain recombines TRBV7-2 with TRBJ2-1, with 14 nucleotides matching TRBD2. Germline CDR1 and CDR2: SGHTA and FQGNSA. The trim removed 6 bases at V and 13 bases at J, leaving 5 bases unmatched. The CDR3 length is 13 residues. The CDR3 bases are TGTGCCAGCAGACTAGGGACTAGCGGGGGACAGTTCTTC. Its translation is CASRLGTSGGQFF.

V gene TRBV14 combines with J gene TRBJ1-1; D gene uncertain. The germline V gene encodes CDR1 SGHDN and CDR2 FVKESK. This CDR3 spans 14 amino acids. Between the trimmed V and J ends, which lost 5 bases and 5 bases, there was a span of 15 bases. CDR3 amino acids: CASSSTGGRTEAFF. DNA for the CDR3: TGTGCCAGCAGCTCCACGGGAGGGAGGACTGAAGCTTTCTTT.

This sequence joins TRBV5-1 and TRBJ1-5, with 8 bases lining up with TRBD1. Trimming cost V 4 bases and J 2 bases; bases outside gene matches: 8. This CDR3 has 16 amino acids. From germline, CDR1 is SGHRS and CDR2 YFSETQ. The DNA of the CDR3 is TGCGCCAGCAGCCCAGGGGGCCTAACGGGCAATCAGCCCCAGCATTTT. Translated, it gives CASSPGGLTGNQPQHF.

The chain uses TRBV2 and TRBJ2-3, with 8 bases that match TRBD2. CDR1 is SNHLY, CDR2 FYNNEI, per germline. This CDR3 spans 13 amino acids. V was clipped by 4 bases and J by 5 bases; unmatched bases: 2. This CDR3 is CASSALAGDTQYF. The CDR3 DNA is TGTGCCAGCAGTGCCCTAGCGGGAGATACGCAGTATTTT.

This clone has a handful of counts. This chain connects TRBV18 to TRBJ2-1, with 7 bases lining up with TRBD1. Germline CDR1 reads KGHSH; CDR2 reads LQKENI. This CDR3 spans 14 amino acids. J gave up 4 bases and V 4 bases, and 4 bases lay outside the gene matches. CDR3 in amino acids: CASSRRTGYNEQFF. The CDR3 DNA follows: TGTGCCAGCTCACGTCGGACAGGTTACAATGAGCAGTTCTTC.

This chain joins TRBV3-1 (or the pseudogene TRBV3-2) and TRBJ2-1, with D perhaps TRBD2 (6 bases). The CDR3 runs to 16 residues. Germline V gene lookup returns CDR1 LGHDT and CDR2 YNNKEL (reference sequence). Trimming left V 6 bases short and J 3 bases short, with 18 bases between. The CDR3 DNA reads as TGTGCCAGCAGAGTCCCCGGGCGGGGAGTCTACAATGAGCAGTTCTTC. Encoded protein: CASRVPGRGVYNEQFF.

This chain uses TRBV5-1 with TRBJ2-6; D is uncertain. CDR3 length: 20 residues. The V end lost 0 bases, the J end lost 0 bases, and 19 bases lay between the germline ends. Germline V lookup: CDR1 SGHRS, CDR2 YFSETQ. The CDR3 sequence: CASSLVSSVQTSSGANVLTF. Written as DNA, the CDR3 is TGCGCCAGCAGCTTGGTTTCATCCGTACAGACCAGCTCTGGGGCCAACGTCCTGACTTTC.

This clone was detected many times. The chain joins TRBV4-1 to TRBJ1-1, with D possibly being TRBD1 (5 bases). Germline V CDR1 and CDR2: MGHRA, YSYEKL. The CDR3 is 16 amino acids. Trimming took off 3 bases at V and 0 bases at J, with 14 bases between the two ends. This chain's CDR3 is CASSQPVRGLNTEAFF. The CDR3 DNA sequence: TGCGCCAGCAGCCAGCCGGTAAGGGGCCTGAACACTGAAGCTTTCTTT.

The chain links TRBV25-1 to TRBJ1-2; D perhaps matches TRBD1 (5 bases). Germline values: CDR1 MGHDK, CDR2 SYGVNS. The CDR3 covers 13 residues. Trimming removed 7 bases from V and 7 bases from J, with 16 bases in between. The CDR3 is CASKPSGGGGYTF. The CDR3 DNA reads as TGTGCCAGCAAACCTTCGGGGGGAGGTGGCTACACCTTC.

This chain joins TRBV19 and TRBJ1-2; the D gene is possibly TRBD1 (5 bases). The ends were cut back, 4 bases at V and 4 bases at J, with 7 bases in the middle. CDR1 and CDR2 from the germline V gene are LNHDA and SQIVND (reference sequence). This CDR3 region has 12 residues. CDR3 amino acids: CASSKGFYGYTF. CDR3 in DNA: TGTGCCAGTAGTAAGGGGTTCTATGGCTACACCTTC.

The chain joins TRBV14 to TRBJ2-7; 8 bases agree with TRBD2. CDR3 length equals 19 residues. Germline loops: CDR1 SGHDN, CDR2 FVKESK. Trimming took 6 bases from V and 0 from J; bases not matched to a gene: 19. CDR3 in amino acids: CASRSPFEGLRGASYEQYF. The CDR3 DNA reads as TGTGCCAGCAGGTCACCATTCGAGGGACTGCGGGGGGCCTCCTACGAGCAGTACTTC.

This clone was seen a few times. The V call is TRBV27, the J call TRBJ2-2, with a tentative D call TRBD2 (5 bases). Germline CDR1 and CDR2: MNHEY and SMNVEV (reference sequence). V lost 2 bases and J lost 3, with 10 bases in between. The CDR3 consists of 15 residues. CDR3 nucleotides: TGTGCCAGCAGTTTACTGGGGAGTTACACCGGGGAGCTGTTTTTT. This gives the protein CASSLLGSYTGELFF.

The gene calls are TRBV3-1 (or the pseudogene TRBV3-2) and TRBJ2-3, with TRBD1 as a possible D gene (6 bases). From germline, CDR1 is LGHDT and CDR2 YNNKEL (reference sequence). Trimming left V 1 base short and J 11 bases short, with 16 bases between. This CDR3 is built from 14 residues. This CDR3 reads CASSQVGGEVGQYF. CDR3 DNA: TGTGCCAGCAGCCAAGTTGGGGGCGAGGTAGGGCAGTATTTT.